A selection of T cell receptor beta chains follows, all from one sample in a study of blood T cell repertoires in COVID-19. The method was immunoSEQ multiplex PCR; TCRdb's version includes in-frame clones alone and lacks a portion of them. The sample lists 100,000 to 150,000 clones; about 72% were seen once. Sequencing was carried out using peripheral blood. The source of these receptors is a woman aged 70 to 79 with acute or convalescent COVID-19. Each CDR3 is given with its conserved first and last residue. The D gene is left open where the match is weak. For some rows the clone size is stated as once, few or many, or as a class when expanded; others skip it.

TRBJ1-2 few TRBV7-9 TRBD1 CASSSRIRTGYGYTF TGTGCCAGCTCAAGCCGGATACGGACAGGCTATGGCTACACCTTC
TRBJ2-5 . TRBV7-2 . CASSLGDQETQYF TGTGCCAGCAGCTTAGGAGACCAAGAGACCCAGTACTTC
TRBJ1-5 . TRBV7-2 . CASSPGIGNQPQHF TGTGCCAGCAGCCCAGGAATTGGCAATCAGCCCCAGCATTTT
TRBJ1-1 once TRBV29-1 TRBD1 CSAGTAMNTEAFF TGCAGCGCCGGGACAGCCATGAACACTGAAGCTTTCTTT
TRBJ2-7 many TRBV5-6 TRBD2 CASSLVQAGGPEYF TGTGCCAGCAGCTTGGTTCAAGCGGGAGGGCCCGAGTACTTC
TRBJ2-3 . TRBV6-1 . CASSEFGARGTDTQYF TGTGCCAGCAGTGAATTCGGAGCGAGAGGCACAGATACGCAGTATTTT
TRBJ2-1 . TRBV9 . CASSVVGQGFNEQFF TGTGCCAGCAGCGTAGTAGGGCAGGGGTTCAATGAGCAGTTCTTC
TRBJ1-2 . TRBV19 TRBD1 CASSNKGGAYGYTF TGTGCCAGTAGTAACAAAGGGGGCGCCTATGGCTACACCTTC
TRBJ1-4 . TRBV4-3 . CASTRSGEKLFF TGCGCCAGCACGAGGAGTGGGGAAAAACTGTTTTTT
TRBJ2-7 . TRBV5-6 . CASSLDTPIDEQYF TGTGCCAGCAGCTTGGACACCCCGATCGACGAGCAGTACTTC
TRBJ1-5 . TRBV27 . CASSLQGISNQPQHF TGTGCCAGCAGTCTCCAGGGGATCAGCAATCAGCCCCAGCATTTT
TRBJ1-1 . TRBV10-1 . CASSGGGNTEAFF TGCGCCAGCAGTGGAGGGGGAAACACTGAAGCTTTCTTT
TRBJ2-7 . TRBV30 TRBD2 CAWSGTPGTSGRAAYEQYF TGTGCCTGGAGCGGAACCCCCGGGACTAGCGGGAGGGCCGCCTACGAGCAGTACTTC
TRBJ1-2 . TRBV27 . CASSTTGTNYGYTF TGTGCCAGCAGTACGACCGGGACAAATTATGGCTACACCTTC
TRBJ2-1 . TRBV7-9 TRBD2 CASSPTSGEQYNEQFF TGTGCCAGCAGCCCGACTAGCGGGGAACAGTACAATGAGCAGTTCTTC
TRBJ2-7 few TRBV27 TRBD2 CASSLTGTSGPYEQYF TGTGCCAGCAGTTTAACCGGGACTAGCGGCCCGTACGAGCAGTACTTC